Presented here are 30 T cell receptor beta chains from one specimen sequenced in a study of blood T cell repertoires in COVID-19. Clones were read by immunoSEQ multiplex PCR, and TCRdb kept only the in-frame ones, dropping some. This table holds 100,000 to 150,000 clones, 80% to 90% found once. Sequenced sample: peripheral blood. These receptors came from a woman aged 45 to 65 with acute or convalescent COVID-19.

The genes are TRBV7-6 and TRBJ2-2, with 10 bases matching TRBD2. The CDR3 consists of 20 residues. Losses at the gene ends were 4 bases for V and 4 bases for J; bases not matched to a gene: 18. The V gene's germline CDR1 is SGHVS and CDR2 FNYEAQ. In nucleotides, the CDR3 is TGTGCCAGCAGCTCGAGGGTTTCGAGGCTAGCGGGAGTGGGCACCGGGGAGCTGTTTTTT. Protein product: CASSSRVSRLAGVGTGELFF.

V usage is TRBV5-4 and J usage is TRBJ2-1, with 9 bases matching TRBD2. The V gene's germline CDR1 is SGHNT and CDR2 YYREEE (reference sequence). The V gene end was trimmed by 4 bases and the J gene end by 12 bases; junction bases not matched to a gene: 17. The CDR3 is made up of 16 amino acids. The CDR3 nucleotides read TGTGCCAGCAGCCCCCCCAGCGGGAGGCCCCCCTTTGGGCAGTTCTTC. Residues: CASSPPSGRPPFGQFF.

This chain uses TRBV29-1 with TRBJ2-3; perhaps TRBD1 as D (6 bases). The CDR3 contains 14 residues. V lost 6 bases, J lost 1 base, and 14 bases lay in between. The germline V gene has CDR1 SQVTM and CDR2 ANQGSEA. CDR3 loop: CSVRQDLGTDTQYF. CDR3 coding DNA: TGCAGCGTGCGACAGGATTTAGGCACAGATACGCAGTATTTT.

The CDR3 DNA reads as TGTGCCAGCAGATATCAGAACACAGATACGCAGTATTTT. Translated: CASRYQNTDTQYF. The chain couples TRBV11-2 to TRBJ2-3; D ambiguous. The ends were cut back, 6 bases at V and 2 bases at J, with 9 bases in the middle. The germline V gene encodes CDR1 SGHAT and CDR2 FQNNGV. The CDR3 totals 13 residues.

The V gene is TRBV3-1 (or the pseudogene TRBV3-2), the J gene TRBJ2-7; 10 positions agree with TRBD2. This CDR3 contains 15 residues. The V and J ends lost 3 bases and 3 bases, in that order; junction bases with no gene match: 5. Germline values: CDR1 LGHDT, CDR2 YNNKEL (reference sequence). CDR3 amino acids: CASSHLAGVGYEQYF. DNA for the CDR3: TGTGCCAGCAGCCATCTAGCGGGAGTGGGCTACGAGCAGTACTTC.

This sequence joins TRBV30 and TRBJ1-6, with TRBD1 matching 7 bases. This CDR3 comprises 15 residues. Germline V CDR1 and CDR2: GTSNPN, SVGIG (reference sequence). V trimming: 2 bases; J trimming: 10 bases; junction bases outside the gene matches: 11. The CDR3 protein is CAWSPQTGKISPLHF. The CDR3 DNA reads TGTGCCTGGAGTCCACAGACAGGGAAGATCTCACCCCTCCACTTT.

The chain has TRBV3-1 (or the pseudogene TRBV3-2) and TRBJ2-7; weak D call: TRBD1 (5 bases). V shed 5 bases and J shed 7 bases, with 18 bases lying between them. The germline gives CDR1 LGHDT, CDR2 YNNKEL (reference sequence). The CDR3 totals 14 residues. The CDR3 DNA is TGTGCCAGCAGCACTATGGGCCTACGACAGGAGCAGTACTTC. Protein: CASSTMGLRQEQYF.

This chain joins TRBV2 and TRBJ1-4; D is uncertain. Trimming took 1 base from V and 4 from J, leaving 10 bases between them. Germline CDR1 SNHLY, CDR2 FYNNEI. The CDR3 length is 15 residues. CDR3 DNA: TGTGCCAGCAGTGAAGGGGCAGGTTATAATGAAAAACTGTTTTTT. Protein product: CASSEGAGYNEKLFF.

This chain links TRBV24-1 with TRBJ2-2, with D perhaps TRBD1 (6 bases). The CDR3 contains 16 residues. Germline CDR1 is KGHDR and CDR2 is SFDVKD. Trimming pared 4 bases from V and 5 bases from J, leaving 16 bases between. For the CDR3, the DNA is TGTGCCACCAGTGACCCCTCGACAGGCTGGACCGGGGAGCTGTTTTTT. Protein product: CATSDPSTGWTGELFF.

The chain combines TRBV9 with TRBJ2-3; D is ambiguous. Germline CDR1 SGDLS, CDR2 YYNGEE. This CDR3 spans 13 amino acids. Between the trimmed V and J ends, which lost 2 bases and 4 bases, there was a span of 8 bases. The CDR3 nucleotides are TGTGCCAGCAGCGTGGTCAGATCAGATACGCAGTATTTT. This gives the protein CASSVVRSDTQYF.

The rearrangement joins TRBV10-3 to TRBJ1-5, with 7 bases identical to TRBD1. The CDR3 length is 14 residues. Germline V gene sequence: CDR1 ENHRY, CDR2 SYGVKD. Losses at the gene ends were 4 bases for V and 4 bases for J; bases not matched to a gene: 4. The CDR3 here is CAISGTGGNQPQHF. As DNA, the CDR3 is TGTGCCATCAGTGGGACAGGCGGGAATCAGCCCCAGCATTTT.

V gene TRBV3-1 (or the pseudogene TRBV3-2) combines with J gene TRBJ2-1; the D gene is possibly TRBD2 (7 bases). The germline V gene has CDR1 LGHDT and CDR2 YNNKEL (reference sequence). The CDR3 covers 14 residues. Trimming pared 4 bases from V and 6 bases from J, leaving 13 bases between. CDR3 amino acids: CASSPGEGVNEQFF. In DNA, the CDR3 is TGTGCCAGCAGCCCCGGGGAGGGGGTCAATGAGCAGTTCTTC.

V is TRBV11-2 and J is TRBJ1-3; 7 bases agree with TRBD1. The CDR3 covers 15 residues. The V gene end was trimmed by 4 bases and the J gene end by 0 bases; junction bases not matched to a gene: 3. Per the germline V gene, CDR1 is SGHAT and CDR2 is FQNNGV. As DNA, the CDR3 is TGTGCCAGCAGCTCACAGGGGTCCTCTGGAAACACCATATATTTT. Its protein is CASSSQGSSGNTIYF.

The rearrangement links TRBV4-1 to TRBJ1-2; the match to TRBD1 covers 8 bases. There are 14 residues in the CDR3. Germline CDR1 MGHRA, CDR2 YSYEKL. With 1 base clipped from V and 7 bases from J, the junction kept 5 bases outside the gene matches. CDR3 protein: CASSQGLTGAGYTF. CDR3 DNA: TGCGCCAGCAGCCAAGGCTTGACAGGGGCTGGCTACACCTTC.

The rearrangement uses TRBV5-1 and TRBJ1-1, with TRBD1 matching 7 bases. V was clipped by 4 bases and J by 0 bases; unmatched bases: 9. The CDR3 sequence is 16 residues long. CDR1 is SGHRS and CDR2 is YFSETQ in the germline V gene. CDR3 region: CASSETGVVMNTEAFF. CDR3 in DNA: TGCGCCAGCAGCGAAACAGGGGTTGTAATGAACACTGAAGCTTTCTTT.

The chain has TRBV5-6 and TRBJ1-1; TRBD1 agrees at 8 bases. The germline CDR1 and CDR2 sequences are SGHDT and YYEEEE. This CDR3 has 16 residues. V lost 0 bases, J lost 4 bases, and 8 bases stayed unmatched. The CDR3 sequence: CASSLAVGQGATEAFF. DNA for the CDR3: TGTGCCAGCAGCTTGGCGGTGGGGCAGGGGGCCACTGAAGCTTTCTTT.

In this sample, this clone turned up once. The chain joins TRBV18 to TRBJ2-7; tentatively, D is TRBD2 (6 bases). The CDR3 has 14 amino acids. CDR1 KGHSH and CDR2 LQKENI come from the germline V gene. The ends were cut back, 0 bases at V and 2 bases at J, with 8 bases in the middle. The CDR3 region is CASSPPGEAYEQYF. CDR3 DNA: TGTGCCAGCTCACCACCAGGGGAGGCCTACGAGCAGTACTTC.

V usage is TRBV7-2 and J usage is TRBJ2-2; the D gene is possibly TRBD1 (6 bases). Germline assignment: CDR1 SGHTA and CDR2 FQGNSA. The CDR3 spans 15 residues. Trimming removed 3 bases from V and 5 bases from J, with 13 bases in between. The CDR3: CASSLDSLGTGELFF. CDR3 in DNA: TGTGCCAGCAGCTTGGACAGTCTCGGTACCGGGGAGCTGTTTTTT.

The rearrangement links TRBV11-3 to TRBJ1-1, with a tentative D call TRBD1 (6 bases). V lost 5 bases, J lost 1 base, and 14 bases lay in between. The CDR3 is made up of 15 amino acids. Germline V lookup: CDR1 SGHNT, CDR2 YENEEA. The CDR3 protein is CASSRRQVTNTEAFF. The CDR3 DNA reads TGTGCCAGCAGCCGCCGACAGGTGACGAACACTGAAGCTTTCTTT.

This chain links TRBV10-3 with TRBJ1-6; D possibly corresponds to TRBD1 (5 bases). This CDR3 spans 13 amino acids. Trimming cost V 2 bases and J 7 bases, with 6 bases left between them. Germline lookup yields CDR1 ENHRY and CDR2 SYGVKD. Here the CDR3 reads CAISENRNSPLHF. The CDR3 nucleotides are TGTGCCATCAGTGAGAACAGGAATTCACCCCTCCACTTT.

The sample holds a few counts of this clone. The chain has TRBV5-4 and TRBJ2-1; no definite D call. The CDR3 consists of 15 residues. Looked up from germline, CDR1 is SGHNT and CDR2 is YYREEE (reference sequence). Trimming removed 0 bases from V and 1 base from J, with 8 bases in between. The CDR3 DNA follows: TGTGCCAGCAGCTTGGACCAGCGTTCCTACAATGAGCAGTTCTTC. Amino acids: CASSLDQRSYNEQFF.

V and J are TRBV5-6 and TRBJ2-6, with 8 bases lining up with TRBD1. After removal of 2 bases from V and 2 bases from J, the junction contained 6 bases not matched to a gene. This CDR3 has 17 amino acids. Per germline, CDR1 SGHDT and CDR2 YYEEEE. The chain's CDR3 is CASSLEQGVTGANVLTF. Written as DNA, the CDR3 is TGTGCCAGCAGCTTAGAACAGGGGGTTACTGGGGCCAACGTCCTGACTTTC.

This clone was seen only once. The CDR3 DNA reads TGCAGCGTTCAGTCCAATTACGATCAGCCCCAGCATTTT. Its protein is CSVQSNYDQPQHF. The chain carries TRBV29-1 and TRBJ1-5; D is unresolved. The CDR3 extends over 13 amino acids. Between the trimmed V and J ends, which lost 5 bases and 5 bases, there was a span of 13 bases. Germline CDR1 SQVTM, CDR2 ANQGSEA. Variable domain in full (rest from reference TRBV29-1 and TRBJ1-5): SAVISQKPSRDICQRGTSLTIQCQVDSQVTMMFWYRQQPGQSLTLIATANQGSEATYESGFVIDKFPISRPNLTFSTLTVSNMSPEDSSIYLCSVQSNYDQPQHFGDGTRLSIL.

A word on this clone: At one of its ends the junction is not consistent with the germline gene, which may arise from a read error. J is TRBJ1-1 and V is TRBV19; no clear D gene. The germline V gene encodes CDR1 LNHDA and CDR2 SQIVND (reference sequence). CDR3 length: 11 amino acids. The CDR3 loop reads CASSIGRSFRF. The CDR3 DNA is TGTGCCAGTAGTATAGGTAGGAGTTTCCGCTTT.

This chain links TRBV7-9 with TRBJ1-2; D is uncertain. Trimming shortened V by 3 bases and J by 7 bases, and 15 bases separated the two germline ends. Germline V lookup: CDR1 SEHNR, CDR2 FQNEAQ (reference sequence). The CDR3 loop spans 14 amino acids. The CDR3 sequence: CASSFEGGTSGYTF. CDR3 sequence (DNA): TGTGCCAGCAGCTTTGAGGGAGGAACTAGTGGCTACACCTTC.

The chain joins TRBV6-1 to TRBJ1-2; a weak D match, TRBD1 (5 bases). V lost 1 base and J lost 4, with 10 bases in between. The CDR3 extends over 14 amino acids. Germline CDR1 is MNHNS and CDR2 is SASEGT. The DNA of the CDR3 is TGTGCCAGCAGTGAAGAAGGGGCGACCTATGGCTACACCTTC. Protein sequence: CASSEEGATYGYTF.

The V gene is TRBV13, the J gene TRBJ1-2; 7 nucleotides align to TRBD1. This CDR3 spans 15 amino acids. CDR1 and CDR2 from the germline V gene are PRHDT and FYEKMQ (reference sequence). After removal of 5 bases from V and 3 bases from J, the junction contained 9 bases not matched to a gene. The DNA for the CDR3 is TGTGCCAGCAGCCCCCGGGACAGCATTTACTATGGCTACACCTTC. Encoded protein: CASSPRDSIYYGYTF.

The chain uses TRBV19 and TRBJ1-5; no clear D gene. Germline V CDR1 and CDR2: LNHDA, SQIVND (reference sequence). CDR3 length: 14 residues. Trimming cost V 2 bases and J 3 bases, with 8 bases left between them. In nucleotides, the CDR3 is TGTGCCAGTAGTATACGGGGTACCAATCAGCCCCAGCATTTT. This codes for CASSIRGTNQPQHF.

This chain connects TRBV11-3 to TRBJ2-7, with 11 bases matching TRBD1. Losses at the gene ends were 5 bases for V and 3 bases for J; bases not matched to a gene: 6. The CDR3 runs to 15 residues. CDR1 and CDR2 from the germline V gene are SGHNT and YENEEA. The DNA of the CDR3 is TGTGCCAGCAGCCCAGGACAGGGGGCAAGCTACGAGCAGTACTTC. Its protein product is CASSPGQGASYEQYF.

CDR3 residues: CASSQDPGSLVATNEKLFF. In DNA, the CDR3 is TGCGCCAGCAGCCAAGATCCAGGCAGCTTAGTTGCAACTAATGAAAAACTGTTTTTT. The chain is built from TRBV4-3 and TRBJ1-4; D call uncertain. This CDR3 spans 19 amino acids. Between the trimmed V and J ends, which lost 0 bases and 0 bases, there was a span of 17 bases. Looked up from germline, CDR1 is LGHNA and CDR2 is YSLEER.